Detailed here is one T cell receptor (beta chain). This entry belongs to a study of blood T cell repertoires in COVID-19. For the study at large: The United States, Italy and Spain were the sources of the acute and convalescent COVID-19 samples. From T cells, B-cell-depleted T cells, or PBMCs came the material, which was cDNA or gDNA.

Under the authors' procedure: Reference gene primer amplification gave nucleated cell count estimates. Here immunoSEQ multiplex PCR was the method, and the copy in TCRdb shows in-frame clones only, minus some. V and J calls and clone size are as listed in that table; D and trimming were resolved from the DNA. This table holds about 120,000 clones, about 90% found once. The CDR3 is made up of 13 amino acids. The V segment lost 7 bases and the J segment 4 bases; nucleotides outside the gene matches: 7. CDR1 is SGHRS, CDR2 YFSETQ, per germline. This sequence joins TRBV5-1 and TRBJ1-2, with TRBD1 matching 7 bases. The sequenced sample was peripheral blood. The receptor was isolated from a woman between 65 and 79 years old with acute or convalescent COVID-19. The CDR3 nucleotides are TGCGCCAGCTCGACAGGGACGGGCTATGGCTACACCTTC. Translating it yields CASSTGTGYGYTF.